In this sample, the clone carrying this T cell receptor beta chain turned up once. What it recognizes is unknown. This specimen belongs to a study of CD8+ T cells in alopecia areata. Points from the study as a whole: Persistence of many expanded lesional clones was seen in scalp and blood during tofacitinib.

Treatment denoted: oral pan-JAK inhibitor, 5-10 mg twice daily. Germline values: CDR1 KGHSH, CDR2 LQKENI. The CDR3 runs to 15 residues. V lost 3 bases, J lost 8 bases, and 19 bases lay in between. RNA, once extracted, was reverse transcribed into cDNA for use as the sequencing template. TCRdb's table, derived via immunoSEQ multiplex PCR, lists solely in-frame clones and lacks some. The sample yields 250,000 to 300,000 clones, about 62% seen once. V and J are TRBV18 and TRBJ1-2, with a tentative D call TRBD1 (5 bases). The receptor was isolated from a human donor with alopecia areata. Sequenced here: CD4+ T cells sorted from blood, sampled at week 24, from a patient treated with tofacitinib. The CDR3 DNA is TGTGCCAGCTCACCGGATGGGACTAAAAGATGGGGCTACACCTTC. Protein: CASSPDGTKRWGYTF.